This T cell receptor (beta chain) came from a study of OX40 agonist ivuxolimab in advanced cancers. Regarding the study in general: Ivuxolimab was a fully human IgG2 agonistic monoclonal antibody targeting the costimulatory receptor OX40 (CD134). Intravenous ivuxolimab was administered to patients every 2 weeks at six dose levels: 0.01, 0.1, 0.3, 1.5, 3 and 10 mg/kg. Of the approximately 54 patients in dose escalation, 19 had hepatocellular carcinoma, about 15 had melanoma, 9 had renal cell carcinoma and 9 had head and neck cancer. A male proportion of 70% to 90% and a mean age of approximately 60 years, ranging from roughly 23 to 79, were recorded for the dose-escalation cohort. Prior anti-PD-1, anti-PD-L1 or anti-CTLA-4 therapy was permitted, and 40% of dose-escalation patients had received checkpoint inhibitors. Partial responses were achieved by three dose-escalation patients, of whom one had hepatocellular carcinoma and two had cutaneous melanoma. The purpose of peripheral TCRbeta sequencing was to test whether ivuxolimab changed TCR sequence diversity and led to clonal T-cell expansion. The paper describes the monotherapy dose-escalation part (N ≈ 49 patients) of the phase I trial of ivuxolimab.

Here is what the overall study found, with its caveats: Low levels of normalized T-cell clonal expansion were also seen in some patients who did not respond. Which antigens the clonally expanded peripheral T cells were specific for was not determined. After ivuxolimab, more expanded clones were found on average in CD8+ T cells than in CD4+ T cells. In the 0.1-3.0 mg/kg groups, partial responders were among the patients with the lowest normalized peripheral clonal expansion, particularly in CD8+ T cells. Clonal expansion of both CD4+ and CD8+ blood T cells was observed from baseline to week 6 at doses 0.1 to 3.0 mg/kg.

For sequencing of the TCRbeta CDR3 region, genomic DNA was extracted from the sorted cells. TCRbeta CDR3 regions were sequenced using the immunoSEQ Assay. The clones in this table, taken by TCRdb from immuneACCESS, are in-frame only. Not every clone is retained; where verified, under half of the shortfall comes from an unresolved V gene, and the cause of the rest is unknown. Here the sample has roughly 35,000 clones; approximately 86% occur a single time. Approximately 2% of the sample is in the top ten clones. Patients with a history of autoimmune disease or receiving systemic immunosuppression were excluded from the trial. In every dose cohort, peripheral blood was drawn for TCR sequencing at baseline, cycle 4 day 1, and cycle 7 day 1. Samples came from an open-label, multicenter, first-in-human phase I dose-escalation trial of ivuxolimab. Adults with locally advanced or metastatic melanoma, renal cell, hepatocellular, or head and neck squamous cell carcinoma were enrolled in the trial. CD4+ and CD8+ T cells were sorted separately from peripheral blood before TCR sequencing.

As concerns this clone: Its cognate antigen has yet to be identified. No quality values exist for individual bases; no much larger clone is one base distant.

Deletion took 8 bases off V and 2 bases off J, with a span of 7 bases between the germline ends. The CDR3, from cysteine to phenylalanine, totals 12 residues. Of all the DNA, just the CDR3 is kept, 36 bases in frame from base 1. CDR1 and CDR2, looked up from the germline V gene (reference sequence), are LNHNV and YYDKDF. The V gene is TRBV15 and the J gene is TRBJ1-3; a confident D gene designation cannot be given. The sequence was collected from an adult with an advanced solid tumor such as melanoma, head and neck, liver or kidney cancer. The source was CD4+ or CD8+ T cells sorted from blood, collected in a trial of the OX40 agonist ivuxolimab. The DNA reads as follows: TGTGCCACCGGGAGAACTGGAAACACCATATATTTT. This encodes CATGRTGNTIYF.